The 26 T cell receptor beta chains presented below share a single source sample, sequenced in a study of a mutant IDH1 vaccine in newly diagnosed glioma. Measured with immunoSEQ multiplex PCR; TCRdb has only the in-frame clones, and not every one. In the table there are 110,000 or so clones, 75% to 90% of which are singletons. These TCRs are of unknown antigen specificity. Described time point: week 11, during vaccination. Doses of 300 ug of mutant IDH1 20-mer peptide were given with topical imiquimod. The sample in question was PBMCs, obtained from a glioma patient whose treatment included an IDH1 peptide vaccine. These receptors originate from a woman aged 50 to 60 with glioma.

The table lists this clone with a count of one. The chain has TRBV5-5 and TRBJ2-1, with 10 bases matching TRBD1. The V gene end was trimmed by 4 bases and the J gene end by 9 bases; junction bases not matched to a gene: 19. Germline V gene sequence: CDR1 SGHKS, CDR2 YYEKEE (reference sequence). The CDR3 loop spans 18 amino acids. The CDR3 sequence: CASSAPRDRGLGEVEQFF. CDR3 sequence (DNA): TGTGCCAGCAGCGCCCCCCGGGACAGGGGCCTCGGGGAGGTTGAGCAGTTCTTC.

The J gene is TRBJ2-2, the V gene TRBV7-3, with TRBD2 identical over 8 bases. The CDR3 runs 16 residues. Losses at the gene ends were 1 base for V and 1 base for J; bases not matched to a gene: 2. Germline CDR1 SGHTA, CDR2 FQGTGA. The CDR3 DNA reads as TGTGCCAGCAGCTTAATGCGGGAGGTGAACACCGGGGAGCTGTTTTTT. This translates into CASSLMREVNTGELFF.

V gene TRBV30 combines with J gene TRBJ1-2; no clear D. This CDR3 region has 12 residues. V was pared by 1 base and J by 7 bases, with 10 bases between. The germline V gene encodes CDR1 GTSNPN and CDR2 SVGIG (reference sequence). CDR3 amino acids: CAWSGSGAGYTF. The CDR3 DNA follows: TGTGCCTGGAGTGGCAGCGGCGCTGGCTACACCTTC.

The chain carries TRBV27 and TRBJ1-1; D is unclear. Germline CDR1 is MNHEY and CDR2 is SMNVEV (reference sequence). The CDR3 loop spans 13 amino acids. Deletions cut 5 bases from V and 0 bases from J, with 7 bases between. CDR3 in amino acids: CASSGRLNTEAFF. CDR3 nucleotide sequence: TGTGCCAGCAGTGGACGGTTGAACACTGAAGCTTTCTTT.

The rearrangement uses TRBV29-1 and TRBJ2-1; D is unresolved. The germline gives CDR1 SQVTM, CDR2 ANQGSEA. The CDR3 extends over 12 amino acids. V was pared by 7 bases and J by 4 bases, with 11 bases between. The CDR3 is CSAGRLYNEQFF. In DNA, the CDR3 is TGCAGCGCGGGCAGACTGTACAATGAGCAGTTCTTC.

The chain is built from TRBV13 and TRBJ2-7; no reliable D call. This CDR3 contains 15 residues. Per the germline V gene, CDR1 is PRHDT and CDR2 is FYEKMQ (reference sequence). Trimming stripped 5 bases from V and 0 bases from J, with 14 bases between. CDR3 in amino acids: CASSKTGIRSYEQYF. DNA for the CDR3: TGTGCCAGCAGCAAGACGGGTATCCGCTCCTACGAGCAGTACTTC.

The count of this clone is one. The chain is built from TRBV7-8 and TRBJ2-2, with D perhaps matching TRBD1 (5 bases). This CDR3 region has 10 residues. Trimming left V 10 bases short and J 5 bases short, with 5 bases between. Looked up from germline, CDR1 is SGHVS and CDR2 is FQNEAQ. The CDR3 is CATGTGELFF. The CDR3 DNA reads as TGTGCCACAGGGACCGGGGAGCTGTTTTTT.

The J gene is TRBJ1-5, the V gene TRBV19; 7 nucleotides align to TRBD1. The CDR3 loop spans 15 amino acids. The J segment lost 5 bases and the V segment lost 6 bases, leaving 10 bases of the junction unmatched. Germline V gene data show CDR1 as LNHDA and CDR2 as SQIVND (reference sequence). The CDR3 coding sequence is TGTGCCAGTAGGCTGATGGGGACAGTTGATCAGCCCCAGCATTTT. Residues: CASRLMGTVDQPQHF.

In this sample, this clone turned up once. The CDR3 protein is CASSEGQLNTEAFF. CDR3 coding DNA: TGTGCCAGCAGTGAAGGACAGTTGAACACTGAAGCTTTCTTT. This chain joins TRBV25-1 and TRBJ1-1; tentatively, D is TRBD1 (6 bases). Per the germline V gene, CDR1 is MGHDK and CDR2 is SYGVNS. The CDR3 extends over 14 amino acids. The V and J ends lost 2 bases and 0 bases respectively, with 7 bases between them.

This clone was recorded only once. The V and J genes are TRBV30 and TRBJ2-1; D possibly corresponds to TRBD1 (6 bases). V dropped 0 bases and J dropped 0 bases, with 15 bases sitting between them. Germline V gene data show CDR1 as GTSNPN and CDR2 as SVGIG (reference sequence). The CDR3 is 17 residues long. Written as DNA, the CDR3 is TGTGCCTGGAGTGTAATTAGGGGGACGAGCTCCTACAATGAGCAGTTCTTC. It is translated as CAWSVIRGTSSYNEQFF.

The V call is TRBV7-3, the J call TRBJ2-5, with 7 bases fitting TRBD1. This CDR3 is built from 15 residues. Trimming cost V 5 bases and J 5 bases; bases outside gene matches: 11. Germline V CDR1 and CDR2: SGHTA, FQGTGA. The CDR3 loop is CASSPRQGESETQYF. The CDR3 nucleotides are TGTGCCAGCAGCCCGCGGCAGGGGGAGTCGGAGACCCAGTACTTC.

The genes are TRBV5-1 and TRBJ1-4; 11 positions match TRBD1. V dropped 4 bases and J dropped 7; count of bases not matched to a gene: 9. The CDR3 totals 16 residues. Germline values: CDR1 SGHRS, CDR2 YFSETQ. The CDR3 loop is CASSPGGTGGGEKLFF. For the CDR3, the DNA is TGCGCCAGCAGCCCCGGTGGGACAGGGGGAGGTGAAAAACTGTTTTTT.

V gene TRBV6-5 combines with J gene TRBJ1-5; D gene ambiguous. This CDR3 region has 14 residues. The V end lost 2 bases, the J end lost 6 bases, and 11 bases lay between the germline ends. CDR1 and CDR2 from the germline V gene are MNHEY and SVGAGI. CDR3 region: CASSYGQVGQPQHF. DNA of the CDR3: TGTGCCAGCAGTTACGGCCAAGTGGGTCAGCCCCAGCATTTT.

This clone occurred once. The J gene is TRBJ1-4, the V gene TRBV5-4; weak D call: TRBD1 (6 bases). The CDR3 sequence is 14 residues long. Germline CDR1 reads SGHNT; CDR2 reads YYREEE (reference sequence). Trimming stripped 1 base from V and 7 bases from J, with 11 bases between. DNA for the CDR3: TGTGCCAGCAGCTTGCAGGGGTGGGGTGAAAAACTGTTTTTT. It translates to CASSLQGWGEKLFF.

This clone was seen only a few times. Here the CDR3 DNA reads TGCAGCGCCCAGGGCGGCCAGGGGGCGTTCGGCACAGATACGCAGTATTTT. The encoded protein is CSAQGGQGAFGTDTQYF. V gene TRBV29-1 combines with J gene TRBJ2-3, with 8 nucleotides matching TRBD1. Germline V lookup: CDR1 SQVTM, CDR2 ANQGSEA. After removal of 7 bases from V and 1 base from J, the junction contained 16 bases not matched to a gene. The CDR3 runs 17 residues.

The V gene is TRBV30, the J gene TRBJ1-5, with unresolved D. The CDR3 spans 12 residues. The V end lost 0 bases, the J end lost 6 bases, and 6 bases lay between the germline ends. The germline CDR1 and CDR2 sequences are GTSNPN and SVGIG (reference sequence). CDR3 protein: CAWSVGVQPQHF. The CDR3 coding sequence is TGTGCCTGGAGTGTAGGAGTTCAGCCCCAGCATTTT.

The chain joins TRBV6-6 to TRBJ2-7; 9 nucleotides agree with TRBD1. Germline CDR1 MNHNY, CDR2 SVGAGI (reference sequence). V shed 6 bases, J shed 1 base, and the junction held 7 bases outside the gene matches. The CDR3 has 15 residues. The CDR3 is CASSQGQGLSYEQYF. Here the CDR3 DNA reads TGTGCCAGCAGCCAGGGACAGGGATTATCCTACGAGCAGTACTTC.

The CDR3 protein is CAIAGTKKETEAFF. The CDR3, as DNA: TGTGCCATCGCCGGGACAAAAAAAGAAACTGAAGCTTTCTTT. The V call is TRBV10-3, the J call TRBJ1-1, with a possible D match to TRBD1 (6 bases). The CDR3 covers 14 residues. Per the germline V gene, CDR1 is ENHRY and CDR2 is SYGVKD. V gave up 8 bases and J gave up 5 bases, with 18 bases separating them.

The rearrangement uses TRBV30 and TRBJ2-7; a possible D gene is TRBD2 (5 bases). CDR3 length: 13 amino acids. Trimming left V 2 bases short and J 5 bases short, with 13 bases between. Germline CDR1 and CDR2: GTSNPN and SVGIG (reference sequence). The DNA for the CDR3 is TGTGCCTGGAGTCACCTAGCCGGAGACGAGCAGTACTTC. Translated: CAWSHLAGDEQYF.

This sequence joins TRBV27 and TRBJ1-2; D unresolved. This CDR3 spans 15 amino acids. CDR1 is MNHEY, CDR2 SMNVEV, per germline (reference sequence). Trimming removed 0 bases at V and 3 bases at J, with 11 bases between. CDR3 protein: CASSLSTGRHYGYTF. Written as DNA, the CDR3 is TGTGCCAGCAGTTTATCGACCGGTCGGCACTATGGCTACACCTTC.

The chain uses TRBV5-1 and TRBJ2-7, with TRBD1 matching 8 bases. This CDR3 spans 15 amino acids. J was trimmed by 1 base and V by 6 bases; bases with no gene match: 9. Germline values: CDR1 SGHRS, CDR2 YFSETQ. CDR3 region: CASNIRQGLSYEQYF. The CDR3, as DNA: TGCGCCAGCAACATAAGACAGGGGCTTTCCTACGAGCAGTACTTC.

A few counts support this clone. The rearrangement uses TRBV19 and TRBJ1-1; possibly TRBD1 for D (6 bases). The germline V gene encodes CDR1 LNHDA and CDR2 SQIVND (reference sequence). V was pared by 9 bases and J by 0 bases, with 17 bases between. The CDR3 has 15 residues. The CDR3 DNA is TGTGCCAGCAGGACAGACCGATCAATGAACACTGAAGCTTTCTTT. Protein: CASRTDRSMNTEAFF.

This CDR3 reads CASTQPGKGYEQFF. The CDR3 region has the DNA TGTGCCAGCACCCAACCGGGTAAGGGATATGAGCAGTTCTTC. The chain has TRBV11-1 and TRBJ2-1; D ambiguous. V was cut by 7 bases and J by 8 bases, with 18 bases left in between. This CDR3 is 14 amino acids long. Germline V gene data show CDR1 as SGHAT and CDR2 as FQDESV (reference sequence).

This chain connects TRBV28 to TRBJ1-1; D possibly corresponds to TRBD1 (6 bases). CDR3 length: 15 residues. Germline V gene lookup returns CDR1 MDHEN and CDR2 SYDVKM. Trimming removed 3 bases at V and 5 bases at J, with 16 bases between. This CDR3 is CASSFPLTGWTEAFF. For the CDR3, the DNA is TGTGCCAGCAGTTTTCCGCTTACAGGGTGGACTGAAGCTTTCTTT.

The V gene is TRBV27, the J gene TRBJ2-7; 7 nucleotides align to TRBD2. CDR1 MNHEY and CDR2 SMNVEV come from the germline V gene (reference sequence). Trimming removed 6 bases from V and 3 bases from J; junction bases left unmatched: 5. CDR3 size: 13 residues. The CDR3 nucleotides are TGTGCCAGCAGATCGGGGGGAATCTACGAGCAGTACTTC. Protein product: CASRSGGIYEQYF.

The V gene is TRBV19, the J gene TRBJ2-2, with D tentatively TRBD1 (5 bases). V dropped 8 bases and J dropped 3 bases, with 10 bases sitting between them. Germline V gene data show CDR1 as LNHDA and CDR2 as SQIVND (reference sequence). The CDR3 has 13 amino acids. In DNA form, the CDR3 reads TGTGCCAGTGGGGCAGGATACACCGGGGAGCTGTTTTTT. It yields the protein CASGAGYTGELFF.